The next 13 T cell receptor beta chains were all read from a single sample in a study of CD8+ T cells in alopecia areata. RNA extraction and reverse transcription yielded cDNA as sequencing template. The protocol was immunoSEQ multiplex PCR, while the TCRdb copy is restricted to in-frame clones and leaves out a portion. The table shows 120,000 or so clones, with 61% occurring only once. Treatment specified: oral pan-JAK inhibitor, 5-10 mg twice daily. Specimen: CD4+ T cells sorted from blood, collected at week 4, from a patient treated with tofacitinib. All receptors derive from a human donor with alopecia areata.

The gene calls are TRBV7-2 and TRBJ2-5, with D unclear. V gave up 8 bases and J gave up 1 base, with 11 bases separating them. The CDR3 consists of 13 residues. Germline assignment: CDR1 SGHTA and CDR2 FQGNSA. The CDR3 here is CASANGPQETQYF. Here the CDR3 DNA reads TGTGCCAGCGCCAACGGGCCCCAAGAGACCCAGTACTTC.

V is TRBV4-3 and J is TRBJ2-1, with 8 bases matching TRBD2. With 0 bases clipped from V and 4 bases from J, the junction kept 8 bases outside the gene matches. Germline CDR1 LGHNA, CDR2 YSLEER. The CDR3 runs to 17 residues. Written as DNA, the CDR3 is TGCGCCAGCAGCCAAGATCAGGCTAGCGGGTGGTACAATGAGCAGTTCTTC. Translated, it gives CASSQDQASGWYNEQFF.

V is TRBV5-6 and J is TRBJ2-1, with 13 bases fitting TRBD2. Trimming cost V 5 bases and J 9 bases; bases outside gene matches: 11. The germline gives CDR1 SGHDT, CDR2 YYEEEE. This CDR3 comprises 16 residues. For the CDR3, the DNA is TGTGCCAGCAGTTCGCGACTAGCGGGAGGTCCGGGTGAGCAGTTCTTC. Encoded protein: CASSSRLAGGPGEQFF.

V and J are TRBV7-2 and TRBJ2-1; tentative D call: TRBD2 (7 bases). The CDR3 loop spans 14 amino acids. Per the germline V gene, CDR1 is SGHTA and CDR2 is FQGNSA. V lost 0 bases and J lost 7, with 10 bases in between. The CDR3 DNA reads TGTGCCAGCAGCTTAGCGGGGGGGCGGAATGAGCAGTTCTTC. It codes for CASSLAGGRNEQFF.

This clone came up a few times. This chain links TRBV4-2 with TRBJ1-1; tentative D call: TRBD1 (6 bases). The CDR3 is 15 amino acids. Germline CDR1 reads LGHNA; CDR2 reads YNFKEQ. Deletions cut 4 bases from V and 3 bases from J, with 15 bases between. CDR3: CASSPGRGGDTEAFF. As DNA, the CDR3 is TGTGCCAGCAGCCCCGGAAGGGGGGGGGACACTGAAGCTTTCTTT.

This clone appeared a few times. CDR3 nucleotide sequence: TGCGCCAGCAGCCGAGACAGGGGGCCTTACGAGCAGTACTTC. This gives the protein CASSRDRGPYEQYF. The chain recombines TRBV4-1 with TRBJ2-7, with TRBD1 identical over 10 bases. The CDR3 consists of 14 residues. Germline CDR1 and CDR2: MGHRA and YSYEKL. J gave up 4 bases and V 4 bases, and 4 bases lay outside the gene matches.

Turning to this clone: Other DNA sequences in the sample encode the same CDR3. The J gene is TRBJ1-5, the V gene TRBV29-1; no reliable D call. The germline V gene has CDR1 SQVTM and CDR2 ANQGSEA. The CDR3 sequence is 12 residues long. V lost 6 bases and J lost 0, with 6 bases in between. The CDR3 DNA sequence: TGCAGCGTAGGCTCTAGCAATCAGCCCCAGCATTTT. This codes for CSVGSSNQPQHF.

The chain has TRBV5-1 and TRBJ2-3; 8 nucleotides line up with TRBD2. CDR1 is SGHRS, CDR2 YFSETQ, per germline. The CDR3 totals 15 residues. Germline trimming cut 8 bases from V and 1 base from J; bases unmatched to any gene: 9. The CDR3 sequence is CASSGVISRTDTQYF. The CDR3 region has the DNA TGCGCCAGTAGCGGGGTTATTAGCCGCACAGATACGCAGTATTTT. The whole variable domain, remainder taken from reference TRBV5-1 and TRBJ2-3, is KAGVTQTPRYLIKTRGQQVTLSCSPISGHRSVSWYQQTPGQGLQFLFEYFSETQRNKGNFPGRFSGRQFSNSRSEMNVSTLELGDSALYLCASSGVISRTDTQYFGPGTRLTVL.

The chain carries TRBV30 and TRBJ1-2; 9 nucleotides align to TRBD1. From germline, CDR1 is GTSNPN and CDR2 SVGIG (reference sequence). Germline trimming cut 3 bases from V and 10 bases from J; bases unmatched to any gene: 9. CDR3 length equals 13 residues. The CDR3 reads CAWRVGQGLAYTF. CDR3 nucleotide sequence: TGTGCCTGGAGGGTGGGACAGGGTTTGGCCTACACCTTC. The full variable domain, in which reference TRBV30 and TRBJ1-2 provide the parts outside the CDR3, is SQTIHQWPATLVQPVGSPLSLECTVEGTSNPNLYWYRQAAGRGLQLLFYSVGIGQISSEVPQNLSASRPQDRQFILSSKKLLLSDSGFYLCAWRVGQGLAYTFGSGTRLTVV.

The chain carries TRBV29-1 and TRBJ1-1, with D possibly TRBD1 on 5 matching bases. Germline V gene lookup returns CDR1 SQVTM and CDR2 ANQGSEA. This CDR3 contains 14 residues. The CDR3 nucleotides read TGCGGCGGGGGGGAAACCTCCTGGGGCACTGAAGCTTTCTTT. It translates to CGGGETSWGTEAFF.

The chain links TRBV29-1 to TRBJ2-1; TRBD2 matches 11 bases. After removal of 6 bases from V and 6 bases from J, the junction contained 4 bases not matched to a gene. The CDR3 is 13 amino acids. Per germline, CDR1 SQVTM and CDR2 ANQGSEA. CDR3 residues: CSVASGGFNEQFF. In DNA, the CDR3 is TGCAGCGTGGCTAGCGGGGGGTTCAATGAGCAGTTCTTC.

The J gene is TRBJ2-7, the V gene TRBV30; TRBD2 aligns across 8 bases. CDR3 length: 14 residues. With 2 bases clipped from V and 2 bases from J, the junction kept 5 bases outside the gene matches. CDR1 GTSNPN and CDR2 SVGIG come from the germline V gene (reference sequence). The CDR3 loop reads CAWSTGGSTYEQYF. As DNA, the CDR3 is TGTGCCTGGAGTACGGGGGGGAGCACCTACGAGCAGTACTTC.

The chain links TRBV7-2 to TRBJ1-2, with 10 nucleotides matching TRBD1. CDR1 SGHTA and CDR2 FQGNSA come from the germline V gene. The CDR3 totals 15 residues. V shed 4 bases, J shed 3 bases, and the junction held 5 bases outside the gene matches. The CDR3 DNA is TGTGCCAGCAGCTCCCAGACAGGGGGCTACTATGGCTACACCTTC. Its protein is CASSSQTGGYYGYTF.